This T cell receptor (beta chain) derives from a study of T cell clonality in common variable immunodeficiency. General study findings and limits: Patient heterogeneity in the CVID cohort limited correlations between repertoire features and clinical complications. Fewer deletions and N-nucleotide insertions were reportedly seen in common variable immunodeficiency TCR beta sequences.

This clone was recorded at least ten times. As yet, its antigen is unknown. The observed sequence ends 3 residues before the CDR3 terminus, with the missing tail filled in from the germline J gene. The CDR3 spans 15 residues. The junction had 2 bases not matched to a gene; V was cut back by 2 bases and J by 2 bases. The germline V gene has CDR1 MRHNA and CDR2 SNTAGT. Sequenced by immunoSEQ multiplex PCR; TCRdb stores in-frame clones only, minus some. Sampling found tens of thousands of clones, none seen once. CVID meant reduced serum IgG, IgA and/or IgM plus specific antibody deficiency. Both groups were predominantly of Caucasian heritage. Blood came from CVID subjects not ill and not taking immunomodulatory or immunosuppressive medication.

Sequencing was done on a sample of peripheral blood mononuclear cells. This TCR was recovered from a human donor with common variable immunodeficiency. V and J are TRBV6-4 and TRBJ2-3; 9 positions agree with TRBD2. CDR3 bases read: TGTGCCAGCAGTGACGGCGGGGGGGCCACAGATACG. Encoded protein: CASSDGGGATDT. Given in full, the CDR3 is CASSDGGGATDTQYF.